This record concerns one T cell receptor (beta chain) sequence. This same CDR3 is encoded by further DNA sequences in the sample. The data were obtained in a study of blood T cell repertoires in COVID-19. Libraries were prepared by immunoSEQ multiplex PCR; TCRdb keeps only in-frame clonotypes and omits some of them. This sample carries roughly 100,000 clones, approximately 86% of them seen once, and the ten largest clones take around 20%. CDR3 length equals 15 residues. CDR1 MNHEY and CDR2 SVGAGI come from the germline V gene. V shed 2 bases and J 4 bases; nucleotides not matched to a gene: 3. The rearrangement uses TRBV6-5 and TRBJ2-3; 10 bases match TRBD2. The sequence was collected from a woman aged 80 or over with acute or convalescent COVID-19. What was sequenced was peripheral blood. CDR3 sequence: CASSYGGLASDTQYF. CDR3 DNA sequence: TGTGCCAGCAGTTACGGGGGACTAGCGTCAGATACGCAGTATTTT.